The 13 T cell receptor beta chains given below trace back to one sample, sequenced in a study of beta chain features in type 1 diabetes. Every bit of the isolated RNA underwent reverse transcription, so sequencing read expressed TCRB transcripts. Sequencing used immunoSEQ multiplex PCR; TCRdb keeps in-frame clones, though not all of them. The sample has fewer than 900,000 clones; about 17% are singletons. Sequenced material: naive CD4+ T cells from blood. Receptors originate from a woman aged 18-30 years in good health.

The V and J genes are TRBV2 and TRBJ2-1, with 9 bases that match TRBD1. The CDR3 covers 13 residues. Looked up from germline, CDR1 is SNHLY and CDR2 is FYNNEI. V dropped 8 bases and J dropped 9; count of bases not matched to a gene: 8. The CDR3 sequence is CASGTGLMVEQFF. The DNA of the CDR3 is TGTGCCAGCGGGACAGGGCTGATGGTTGAGCAGTTCTTC.

This clone was picked up a small number of times. This chain's CDR3 is CASSIPRGVTGELFF. The CDR3 DNA reads as TGTGCCAGTAGTATTCCGCGGGGGGTAACCGGGGAGCTGTTTTTT. V gene TRBV19 combines with J gene TRBJ2-2, with 8 positions matching TRBD2. Trimming took 3 bases from V and 5 from J; bases not matched to a gene: 5. The CDR3 sequence is 15 residues long. The germline gives CDR1 LNHDA, CDR2 SQIVND (reference sequence).

Only a few counts were recorded for this clone. The chain joins TRBV7-2 to TRBJ2-7; 8 bases map to TRBD1. Germline CDR1 and CDR2: SGHTA and FQGNSA. This CDR3 comprises 17 residues. Unmatched junction bases numbered 16, after V lost 4 bases and J lost 5 bases. The CDR3 coding sequence is TGTGCCAGCAGCTCAAGATTACCGTTCCAGGGGGCAGACGAGCAGTACTTC. Its translation: CASSSRLPFQGADEQYF.

The chain has TRBV6-5 and TRBJ2-5; 8 bases line up with TRBD2. Germline CDR1 MNHEY, CDR2 SVGAGI. The CDR3 spans 14 residues. V dropped 5 bases and J dropped 3; count of bases not matched to a gene: 5. The CDR3, as DNA: TGTGCCAGCAGTCTCGGACTAGCAAAAGAGACCCAGTACTTC. Protein product: CASSLGLAKETQYF.

V is TRBV7-9 and J is TRBJ2-3, with 8 bases matching TRBD2. The CDR3 is 14 amino acids. Losses at the gene ends were 5 bases for V and 2 bases for J; bases not matched to a gene: 3. Germline V gene sequence: CDR1 SEHNR, CDR2 FQNEAQ (reference sequence). The CDR3 is CASSVSGVTDTQYF. The CDR3 DNA reads TGTGCCAGCAGCGTTAGCGGGGTCACAGATACGCAGTATTTT.

This chain links TRBV7-9 with TRBJ1-2; 8 bases line up with TRBD1. The CDR3 loop spans 13 amino acids. Per the germline V gene, CDR1 is SEHNR and CDR2 is FQNEAQ (reference sequence). J gave up 7 bases and V 6 bases, and 7 bases lay outside the gene matches. The CDR3 DNA is TGTGCCAGCAGTTCCGGGACAGGTTTTGGCTACACCTTC. Amino acid sequence: CASSSGTGFGYTF.

The chain couples TRBV7-2 to TRBJ1-1, with D uncertain. Germline CDR1 is SGHTA and CDR2 is FQGNSA. This CDR3 has 14 residues. V was shortened by 1 base and J by 0 bases, with 6 bases between the two germline ends. The CDR3 region has the DNA TGTGCCAGCAGCTTAGGAGAGATGAACACTGAAGCTTTCTTT. Protein product: CASSLGEMNTEAFF.

The chain recombines TRBV4-3 with TRBJ2-5; D ambiguous. This CDR3 contains 14 residues. The germline CDR1 and CDR2 sequences are LGHNA and YSLEER. V was shortened by 0 bases and J by 6 bases, with 11 bases between the two germline ends. CDR3 DNA sequence: TGCGCCAGCAGCCAAGATCATAACGGAAAGACCCAGTACTTC. As protein: CASSQDHNGKTQYF.

This sequence joins TRBV9 and TRBJ1-2; TRBD1 aligns across 9 bases. The germline CDR1 and CDR2 sequences are SGDLS and YYNGEE. J gave up 5 bases and V 3 bases, and 5 bases lay outside the gene matches. This CDR3 is 14 amino acids long. The CDR3 sequence is CASSARTGAYGYTF. The CDR3 DNA sequence: TGTGCCAGCAGCGCCCGGACAGGGGCATATGGCTACACCTTC.

The table lists this clone with a few counts. CDR3 loop: CASSLDARTLNEQFF. The CDR3 DNA reads as TGCGCCAGCAGCTTGGATGCTAGGACCCTCAATGAGCAGTTCTTC. The chain has TRBV5-1 and TRBJ2-1; D is uncertain. Germline V CDR1 and CDR2: SGHRS, YFSETQ. The V gene lost 0 bases and the J gene lost 6 bases, with 13 bases spanning the gap. The CDR3 totals 15 residues. The whole variable domain, filled in from reference TRBV5-1 and TRBJ2-1, reads KAGVTQTPRYLIKTRGQQVTLSCSPISGHRSVSWYQQTPGQGLQFLFEYFSETQRNKGNFPGRFSGRQFSNSRSEMNVSTLELGDSALYLCASSLDARTLNEQFFGPGTRLTVL.

The table lists this clone with a few counts. The chain joins TRBV7-9 to TRBJ2-3; D is perhaps TRBD2 (5 bases). The CDR3 length is 12 residues. CDR1 SEHNR and CDR2 FQNEAQ come from the germline V gene (reference sequence). Trimming removed 5 bases from V and 5 bases from J, with 8 bases in between. CDR3 loop: CASSLLGDTQYF. DNA for the CDR3: TGTGCCAGCAGCCTACTAGGAGATACGCAGTATTTT.

This clone has a handful of counts. The chain joins TRBV7-2 to TRBJ2-4; possibly TRBD1 or TRBD2 for D (6 bases each). CDR3 length equals 16 residues. Germline CDR1 is SGHTA and CDR2 is FQGNSA. The V end was cut by 2 bases, the J end by 1 base, with 12 bases between. This CDR3 is CASSLIWGAAKNIQYF. In nucleotides, the CDR3 is TGTGCCAGCAGCTTAATCTGGGGGGCGGCCAAAAACATTCAGTACTTC.

The sample holds a few counts of this clone. The chain recombines TRBV5-6 with TRBJ2-7, with 11 positions matching TRBD2. The germline gives CDR1 SGHDT, CDR2 YYEEEE. There are 14 residues in the CDR3. The V and J ends lost 3 bases and 6 bases, in that order; junction bases with no gene match: 5. The CDR3 bases are TGTGCCAGCAGCTCGACTAGCGGGAATCCCGAGCAGTACTTC. This codes for CASSSTSGNPEQYF. Using reference TRBV5-6 and TRBJ2-7 for the parts outside the CDR3, the full variable domain is DAGVTQSPTHLIKTRGQQVTLRCSPKSGHDTVSWYQQALGQGPQFIFQYYEEEERQRGNFPDRFSGHQFPNYSSELNVNALLLGDSALYLCASSSTSGNPEQYFGPGTRLTVT.